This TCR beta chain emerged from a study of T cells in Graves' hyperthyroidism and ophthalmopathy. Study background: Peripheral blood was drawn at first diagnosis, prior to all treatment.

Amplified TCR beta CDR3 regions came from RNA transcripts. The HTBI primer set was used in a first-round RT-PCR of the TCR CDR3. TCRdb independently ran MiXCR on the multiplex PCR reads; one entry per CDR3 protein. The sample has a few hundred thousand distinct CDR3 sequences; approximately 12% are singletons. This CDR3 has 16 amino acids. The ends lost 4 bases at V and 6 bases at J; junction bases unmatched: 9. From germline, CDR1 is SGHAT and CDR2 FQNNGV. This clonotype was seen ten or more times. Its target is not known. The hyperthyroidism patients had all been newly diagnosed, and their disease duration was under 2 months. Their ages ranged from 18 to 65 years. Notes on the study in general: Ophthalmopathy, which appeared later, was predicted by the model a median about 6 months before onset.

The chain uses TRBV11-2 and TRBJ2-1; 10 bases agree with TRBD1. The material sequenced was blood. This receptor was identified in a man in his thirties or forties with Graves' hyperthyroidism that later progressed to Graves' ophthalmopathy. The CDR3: CASSSGSGTGVNEQFF. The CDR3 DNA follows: TGTGCCAGCAGCTCAGGGAGTGGGACAGGGGTCAATGAGCAGTTCTTC.